One sample yielded the 4 T cell receptor beta chains listed below, sequenced in a study of blood T cell repertoires in COVID-19. Method: immunoSEQ multiplex PCR; TCRdb's copy keeps in-frame clones and lacks some. The sample includes roughly 220,000 clones, roughly four fifths of them seen just once. What was sequenced was peripheral blood. The source of these receptors is a woman at least 80 years old with COVID-19, enrolled during active disease.

The count of this clone is one. J is TRBJ1-2 and V is TRBV7-6; D is unclear. V dropped 1 base and J dropped 8 bases, with 11 bases sitting between them. The CDR3 is 13 residues long. Germline assignment: CDR1 SGHVS and CDR2 FNYEAQ. CDR3 loop: CASSLDRSGGYTF. CDR3 DNA sequence: TGTGCCAGCAGCTTAGACAGAAGTGGGGGCTACACCTTC.

The J gene is TRBJ2-7, the V gene TRBV5-1, with 9 nucleotides matching TRBD2. Trimming removed 2 bases from V and 5 bases from J; junction bases left unmatched: 5. The CDR3 loop spans 14 amino acids. CDR1 is SGHRS, CDR2 YFSETQ, per germline. This CDR3 reads CASSFSGSRNEQYF. As DNA, the CDR3 is TGCGCCAGCAGCTTTAGCGGGAGTAGGAACGAGCAGTACTTC.

Worth noting for this clone: The identical CDR3 is also encoded by other nucleotide sequences in the sample. This sequence joins TRBV7-9 and TRBJ2-7, with D maybe TRBD2 (6 bases). The CDR3 is made up of 15 amino acids. The V gene's germline CDR1 is SEHNR and CDR2 FQNEAQ (reference sequence). Trimming removed 5 bases from V and 2 bases from J, with 16 bases in between. The CDR3 spells CASSPGTGGAYEQYF. The CDR3 DNA is TGTGCCAGCAGCCCGGGCACCGGGGGAGCCTACGAGCAGTACTTC. Looking up the rest from reference TRBV7-9 and TRBJ2-7 gives the full variable domain: DTGVSQNPRHKITKRGQNVTFRCDPISEHNRLYWYRQTLGQGPEFLTYFQNEAQLEKSRLLSDRFSAERPKGSFSTLEIQRTEQGDSAMYLCASSPGTGGAYEQYFGPGTRLTVT.

The chain uses TRBV30 and TRBJ1-5; perhaps TRBD1 as D (6 bases). V was clipped by 3 bases and J by 1 base, with 10 bases between them. CDR3 size: 14 residues. The germline V gene has CDR1 GTSNPN and CDR2 SVGIG (reference sequence). Written as DNA, the CDR3 is TGTGCCTGGAGGAGCGACAGGAGCAATCAGCCCCAGCATTTT. This sequence encodes CAWRSDRSNQPQHF. The full variable domain, rest sourced from reference TRBV30 and TRBJ1-5, is SQTIHQWPATLVQPVGSPLSLECTVEGTSNPNLYWYRQAAGRGLQLLFYSVGIGQISSEVPQNLSASRPQDRQFILSSKKLLLSDSGFYLCAWRSDRSNQPQHFGDGTRLSIL.